This TCR beta chain is drawn from a study of blood T cells in healthy people across ages. Alongside a J-beta primer mix, a sample-barcoded 5' primer served in a second PCR lasting roughly 7 to 12 cycles. MiXCR, applied by TCRdb to the 5' RACE reads, yields one record per CDR3 protein. The data hold 630,000 or so distinct CDR3 sequences, with about 30% observed a single time. This clonotype appeared a few times. Given a much more abundant clone one base away, this may be a read error. The CDR3 runs to 12 residues. The germline CDR1 and CDR2 sequences are SGHTA and FQGNSA. V gave up 4 bases and J gave up 11 bases, with 13 bases separating them.

This sequence originates from an elderly woman in good health. Sequences were obtained from blood. This chain joins TRBV7-2 and TRBJ2-3, with D tentatively TRBD2 (5 bases). CDR3 DNA: TGTGCCAGCAGCTCGATTTGGAGGAGGCAGTATTTT. It yields the protein CASSSIWRRQYF.